This passage covers 3 T cell receptor beta chains from one sample sequenced in a study of radiotherapy plus CTLA-4 blockade in lung cancer. Repertoires were generated with immunoSEQ multiplex PCR, while TCRdb's copy carries only in-frame clones and drops some. The data contain around 70,000 clones, approximately 80% of them seen just once; the ten biggest clones take up about 4%. This sample comprised peripheral blood, obtained from a patient treated with radiotherapy plus ipilimumab. Receptors were obtained from a human donor with non-small cell lung cancer who had a partial response to radiotherapy plus ipilimumab.

The chain carries TRBV7-9 and TRBJ2-7; TRBD2 matches 9 bases. In germline, CDR1 is SEHNR, CDR2 FQNEAQ (reference sequence). The CDR3 is 16 residues long. The V segment lost 3 bases and the J segment 7 bases; nucleotides outside the gene matches: 13. CDR3 amino acids: CASSLGGGRALKEQYF. CDR3 bases: TGTGCCAGCAGCTTGGGGGGCGGGAGGGCCTTGAAGGAGCAGTACTTC. The complete variable domain, with remaining parts taken from reference TRBV7-9 and TRBJ2-7, reads DTGVSQNPRHKITKRGQNVTFRCDPISEHNRLYWYRQTLGQGPEFLTYFQNEAQLEKSRLLSDRFSAERPKGSFSTLEIQRTEQGDSAMYLCASSLGGGRALKEQYFGPGTRLTVT.

V usage is TRBV7-6 and J usage is TRBJ2-7; 9 positions agree with TRBD2. The germline gives CDR1 SGHVS, CDR2 FNYEAQ. Losses at the gene ends were 5 bases for V and 4 bases for J; bases not matched to a gene: 9. This CDR3 has 15 residues. CDR3 coding DNA: TGTGCCAGCAGCCTTTCGAGCGGGAGGTCGTACGAGCAGTACTTC. Encoded protein: CASSLSSGRSYEQYF.

The sample holds a few counts of this clone. The chain has TRBV5-4 and TRBJ2-7; 10 bases match TRBD2. The CDR3 contains 14 residues. Germline values: CDR1 SGHNT, CDR2 YYREEE (reference sequence). J lost 7 bases, V lost 2 bases, and 6 bases had no gene match. CDR3 region: CASSLSGRAGEQYF. In nucleotides, the CDR3 is TGTGCCAGCAGCTTAAGCGGGAGGGCGGGTGAGCAGTACTTC.